This T cell receptor beta chain is drawn from a study of T cells in Graves' hyperthyroidism and ophthalmopathy. This clonotype was recorded at least ten times. Template material for amplifying TCR beta CDR3 regions consisted of RNA transcripts. A set of HTBI primers served as the primers for a first-round RT-PCR of the TCR CDR3. MiXCR was run by TCRdb on the multiplex PCR reads, yielding one entry per CDR3 protein. This table has 700,000 to 850,000 distinct CDR3 sequences, approximately 36% appearing once. V lost 0 bases, J lost 3 bases, and 13 bases lay in between. The CDR3 loop spans 16 amino acids. Germline lookup yields CDR1 SGHDT and CDR2 YYEEEE. Diagnosis relied on clinical symptoms, serum thyroxine and TRAb, thyroid ultrasound and orbital computed tomography.

This sequence was found in a woman aged 40 to 55 with Graves' hyperthyroidism. V gene TRBV5-6 combines with J gene TRBJ1-5, with a possible D match to TRBD1 (5 bases). Specimen: blood. Here the CDR3 DNA reads TGTGCCAGCAGCTTGGGGGCGGGCAGGGACAATCAGCCCCAGCATTTT. This translates into CASSLGAGRDNQPQHF. Complete variable domain (other parts from reference TRBV5-6 and TRBJ1-5): DAGVTQSPTHLIKTRGQQVTLRCSPKSGHDTVSWYQQALGQGPQFIFQYYEEEERQRGNFPDRFSGHQFPNYSSELNVNALLLGDSALYLCASSLGAGRDNQPQHFGDGTRLSIL.